This TCR beta chain is from a study of Tregs in tolerant kidney transplant recipients. Broader study findings: The most relevant donor-specific Treg TCRbeta repertoire apparently came from expansion with activated donor B cells. Findings come from small patient numbers and require larger validation.

About this clone itself: What it binds is unknown.

CD4+CD25+CD127- Tregs, CD4+CD25- non-Tregs, CD4 and CD8 cells were sorted. The repertoire was sequenced with immunoSEQ multiplex PCR; TCRdb's copy has only in-frame clones and lacks some. This table holds over 50,000 clones, over 70% found once. This sequence originates from a human donor in good health. Sequenced sample: CD4+ T cells from blood.

The CDR3 sequence is CASSLDRAGEPQHF. The DNA of the CDR3 is TGTGCCAGCAGCTTAGACAGGGCTGGGGAGCCCCAGCATTTT. The V call is TRBV11-2, the J call TRBJ1-5, with D perhaps TRBD1 (5 bases). The CDR3 runs 14 residues. Trimming took off 0 bases at V and 8 bases at J, with 11 bases between the two ends. The V gene's germline CDR1 is SGHAT and CDR2 FQNNGV.